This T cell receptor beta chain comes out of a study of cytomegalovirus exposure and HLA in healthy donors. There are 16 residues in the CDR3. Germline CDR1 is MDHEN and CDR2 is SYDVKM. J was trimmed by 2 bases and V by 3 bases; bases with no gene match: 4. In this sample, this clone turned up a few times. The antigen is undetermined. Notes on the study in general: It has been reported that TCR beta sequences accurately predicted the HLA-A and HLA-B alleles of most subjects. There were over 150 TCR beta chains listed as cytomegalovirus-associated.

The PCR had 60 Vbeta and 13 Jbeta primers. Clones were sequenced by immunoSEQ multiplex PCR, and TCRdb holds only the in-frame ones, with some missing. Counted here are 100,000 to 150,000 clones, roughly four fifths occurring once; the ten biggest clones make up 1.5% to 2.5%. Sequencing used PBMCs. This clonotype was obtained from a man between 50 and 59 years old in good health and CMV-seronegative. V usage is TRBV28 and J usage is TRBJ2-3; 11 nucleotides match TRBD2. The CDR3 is CASSFSGGALTDTQYF. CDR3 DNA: TGTGCCAGCAGTTTTAGCGGGGGGGCCCTCACAGATACGCAGTATTTT.